This T cell receptor beta chain was retrieved from a study of shared T cell receptors in the human thymus. The CDR3 contains 14 residues. V lost 5 bases to trimming and J lost 1 base, with 11 bases between them. The germline gives CDR1 SNHLY, CDR2 FYNNEI. Clones were sequenced by immunoSEQ multiplex PCR, and TCRdb holds only the in-frame ones, with some missing. This sample carries 650,000 to 950,000 clones, approximately 83% of them seen once, and the ten largest clones take roughly 0.01%. The same data also went into a second study, on human thymus T cells. In that study: It was from resections taken during corrective heart surgery that the thymus tissue came. V and J genes seemed to be used with bias in thymic and blood repertoires. Thymic repertoires overlap heavily among unrelated individuals, related research has reported.

This sequence originates from a girl under three years old with a congenital heart defect. The rearrangement joins TRBV2 to TRBJ2-5; D is ambiguous. Sequencing input: thymocytes. In DNA, the CDR3 is TGTGCCAGCAGTCCCTGGGCGTTCCAAGAGACCCAGTACTTC. It is translated as CASSPWAFQETQYF.